This T cell receptor beta chain was profiled in a study of blood T cell repertoires in COVID-19. Whole-study context: Acute-phase and convalescent COVID-19 samples originated in the United States, Italy and Spain.

In the original processing: Amplification of reference gene primers provided the estimated nucleated cell counts. Assay used: immunoSEQ multiplex PCR; TCRdb lists only in-frame clones, some missing. Clone size and the V and J calls come from that table; the DNA yielded D and trimming. The sample holds under 250,000 clones; about 76% are singletons and the top ten take approximately 5.9%. Followed longitudinally, the Seattle patients had been enrolled during active infection. Sequencing was performed on peripheral blood. The source of this sequence is a woman between 40 and 55 years old with COVID-19, enrolled during active disease.

Here the CDR3 reads CASSVRSTGVGSPLHF. CDR3 nucleotides: TGTGCCAGCAGCGTACGCTCGACAGGGGTCGGTTCACCCCTCCACTTT. The chain uses TRBV9 and TRBJ1-6; 8 positions agree with TRBD1. The trim removed 1 base at V and 9 bases at J, leaving 9 bases unmatched. Germline values: CDR1 SGDLS, CDR2 YYNGEE. This CDR3 spans 16 amino acids.